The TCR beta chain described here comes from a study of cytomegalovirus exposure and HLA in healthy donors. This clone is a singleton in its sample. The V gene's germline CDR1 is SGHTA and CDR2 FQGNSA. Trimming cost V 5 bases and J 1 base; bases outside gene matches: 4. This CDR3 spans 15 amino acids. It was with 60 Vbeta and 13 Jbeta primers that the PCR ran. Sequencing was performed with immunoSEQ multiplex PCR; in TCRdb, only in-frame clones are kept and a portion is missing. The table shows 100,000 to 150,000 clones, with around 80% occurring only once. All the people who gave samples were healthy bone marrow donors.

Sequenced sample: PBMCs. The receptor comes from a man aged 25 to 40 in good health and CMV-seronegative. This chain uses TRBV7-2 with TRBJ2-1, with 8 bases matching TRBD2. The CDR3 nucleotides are TGTGCCAGCAGCATTAGCGGGATGTCCTACAATGAGCAGTTCTTC. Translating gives CASSISGMSYNEQFF.